This record looks at one T cell receptor beta chain sequence and its context. The data were produced by immunoSEQ multiplex PCR, yet TCRdb's version contains in-frame clones alone and is incomplete. Of 290,000 or so clones in the sample, around 87% were seen once. This record comes from a study of blood T cell repertoires in COVID-19. The CDR3 has 15 residues. With 3 bases removed from V and 0 bases from J, the gap between germline ends came to 9 bases. Germline V lookup: CDR1 SGHTA, CDR2 FQGNSA. This chain connects TRBV7-2 to TRBJ1-3; D remains ambiguous. Sequencing was carried out using peripheral blood. The TCR sequence derives from a man in his 70s with acute or convalescent COVID-19. This chain's CDR3 is CASSLAADSGNTIYF. CDR3 sequence (DNA): TGTGCCAGCAGCTTGGCCGCGGACTCTGGAAACACCATATATTTT.